The following is a T cell receptor beta chain sequence with its context. With V trimmed by 1 base and J by 2 bases, 4 bases remained unmatched. The CDR3 runs to 15 residues. Germline V gives CDR1 LGHNT, CDR2 FRNRAP. The record originates from a study of blood T cell repertoires in COVID-19. Study details: Material from acute and convalescent COVID-19 was sourced from the United States, Italy and Spain. PBMCs, B-cell-depleted T cells, or T cells were the source of the cDNA or gDNA that made up the material.

Profiling relied on immunoSEQ multiplex PCR, and the TCRdb table lists in-frame clones only, not all of them. The repertoire consists of roughly 250,000 clones, with around 82% occurring once and the leading ten covering 8% to 9.5%. The chain links TRBV12-5 to TRBJ1-1, with 7 bases that match TRBD1. The source material was peripheral blood. The TCR sequence derives from a human donor in a cohort sampled during active COVID-19. The chain's CDR3 is CASGLGQGANTEAFF. CDR3 DNA: TGTGCTAGTGGTTTGGGACAGGGAGCAAACACTGAAGCTTTCTTT.